The 18 T cell receptor beta chains below all came from one sample that was sequenced in a study of CD8 T cells in ankylosing spondylitis. Overall study results and limits: What seemed typical of ankylosing spondylitis blood was a TCR beta motif built from roughly eight highly homologous variants.

TCRdb reprocessed the 5' RACE reads with MiXCR, giving one entry per CDR3 protein. Of hundreds of thousands of distinct CDR3 sequences listed, about an eighth are singletons. No cognate antigen is known for these TCRs. Sequencing was carried out using blood, either unsorted or a sorted T cell fraction (not recorded which). These receptors were taken from a male donor with ankylosing spondylitis.

There are a few counts of this clonotype. This sequence joins TRBV4-2 and TRBJ2-3; TRBD2 agrees at 11 bases. Germline V CDR1 and CDR2: LGHNA, YNFKEQ. This CDR3 has 16 amino acids. With V trimmed by 5 bases and J by 0 bases, 4 bases remained unmatched. The CDR3 bases are TGTGCCAGCAGCTACAGGACTAGCGGGAGCACAGATACGCAGTATTTT. Its protein is CASSYRTSGSTDTQYF.

This clonotype came up many times. DNA of the CDR3: TGCGCCAGCAGCTTTTCCTTTGCAACCTACGAGCAGTACTTC. It codes for CASSFSFATYEQYF. The chain links TRBV5-1 to TRBJ2-7; D is unclear. The CDR3 is 14 amino acids. The germline V gene encodes CDR1 SGHRS and CDR2 YFSETQ. The ends were cut back, 2 bases at V and 2 bases at J, with 11 bases in the middle.

This clonotype has more than one count but fewer than ten. V and J are TRBV27 and TRBJ2-7; 11 bases agree with TRBD2. The CDR3 runs to 16 residues. V lost 5 bases, J lost 0 bases, and 6 bases stayed unmatched. From germline, CDR1 is MNHEY and CDR2 SMNVEV (reference sequence). The CDR3 nucleotides read TGTGCCAGCAGTCGCCATCTAGCGGGGGGCTCCTACGAGCAGTACTTC. It translates to CASSRHLAGGSYEQYF.

This clonotype was seen at least ten times. The chain joins TRBV29-1 to TRBJ2-7; no clear D. Germline V CDR1 and CDR2: SQVTM, ANQGSEA. The CDR3 contains 11 residues. V was pared by 6 bases and J by 2 bases, with 8 bases between. The CDR3 nucleotides read TGCAGCGTCGAAACGGCCTACGAGCAGTACTTC. Protein product: CSVETAYEQYF.

The V call is TRBV7-3, the J call TRBJ2-6; D is possibly TRBD1 (6 bases). Per germline, CDR1 SGHTA and CDR2 FQGTGA. The germline V and J ends were trimmed by 8 bases and 2 bases, with 16 bases remaining between them. This CDR3 spans 16 amino acids. CDR3 sequence: CASGNRDGTGANVLTF. CDR3 DNA sequence: TGTGCCAGCGGAAACAGGGATGGTACTGGGGCCAACGTCCTGACTTTC. The full variable domain, its missing parts supplied by reference TRBV7-3 and TRBJ2-6, is GAGVSQTPSNKVTEKGKYVELRCDPISGHTALYWYRQSLGQGPEFLIYFQGTGAADDSGLPNDRFFAVRPEGSVSTLKIQRTERGDSAVYLCASGNRDGTGANVLTFGAGSRLTVL.

This clonotype was detected a few times. The chain links TRBV11-2 to TRBJ2-5; 10 positions match TRBD1. The CDR3 runs to 13 residues. Losses at the gene ends were 5 bases for V and 9 bases for J; bases not matched to a gene: 6. Germline V gene sequence: CDR1 SGHAT, CDR2 FQNNGV. The DNA of the CDR3 is TGTGCCAGCAGCGCGTCCGGGACAGGGGCCCAGTACTTC. It codes for CASSASGTGAQYF.

This clonotype was detected ten times or more. The chain links TRBV29-1 to TRBJ2-1; 7 positions agree with TRBD2. The CDR3 extends over 14 amino acids. V lost 7 bases, J lost 0 bases, and 6 bases stayed unmatched. Germline V lookup: CDR1 SQVTM, CDR2 ANQGSEA. CDR3 nucleotides: TGCAGCGGAGCGGGACTCAGCTCCTACAATGAGCAGTTCTTC. This gives the protein CSGAGLSSYNEQFF.

The chain links TRBV12-3 or TRBV12-4 to TRBJ1-2; D may be TRBD1 (5 bases). This CDR3 contains 16 residues. V was clipped by 1 base and J by 5 bases, with 17 bases between them. CDR3: CASSLGTGAEGYGYTF. For the CDR3, the DNA is TGTGCCAGCAGTTTAGGGACCGGGGCAGAGGGGTATGGCTACACCTTC.

At least ten counts were recorded for this clonotype. This chain links TRBV5-1 with TRBJ1-2; D gene ambiguous. CDR1 and CDR2 (germline): SGHRS, YFSETQ. Between the trimmed V and J ends, which lost 5 bases and 6 bases, there was a span of 17 bases. The CDR3 extends over 14 amino acids. CDR3 nucleotides: TGCGCCAGCAGGGTTGTGGCAGGAGACAATGGCTACACCTTC. Translated: CASRVVAGDNGYTF.

The V call is TRBV20-1, the J call TRBJ1-3; possibly TRBD1 for D (6 bases). Germline CDR1 is DFQATT and CDR2 is SNEGSKA (reference sequence). The germline V and J ends were trimmed by 3 bases and 2 bases, with 11 bases remaining between them. The CDR3 consists of 14 residues. The CDR3 DNA follows: TGCAGTGCTAGGCAGGGGAGCACTGGAAACACCATATATTTT. Translation: CSARQGSTGNTIYF.

The chain employs TRBV5-5 and TRBJ2-7, with TRBD2 identical over 7 bases. The junction had 9 bases not matched to a gene; V was cut back by 0 bases and J by 6 bases. Germline-derived CDR1 and CDR2 are SGHKS and YYEKEE (reference sequence). The CDR3 is 15 residues long. The CDR3 DNA follows: TGTGCCAGCAGCTTGGATTGGGGGAGGGCCGCCGAGCAGTACTTC. This encodes CASSLDWGRAAEQYF. Based on the CDR3 plus reference TRBV5-5 and TRBJ2-7, the full variable domain is DAGVTQSPTHLIKTRGQQVTLRCSPISGHKSVSWYQQVLGQGPQFIFQYYEKEERGRGNFPDRFSARQFPNYSSELNVNALLLGDSALYLCASSLDWGRAAEQYFGPGTRLTVT.

This clonotype was seen a handful of times. Relative to the germline gene, one junction end is altered; a read error may explain this. This chain joins TRBV20-1 and TRBJ1-1; D gene unclear. CDR1 and CDR2 from the germline V gene are DFQATT and SNEGSKA (reference sequence). The CDR3 contains 11 residues. The CDR3 spells CSGRRATEAFF. CDR3 DNA sequence: TGCAGTGGTAGAAGGGCCACTGAAGCTTTCTTT.

This clonotype was seen more than once but under ten times. This chain connects TRBV20-1 to TRBJ1-1; no clear D gene. Germline V gene lookup returns CDR1 DFQATT and CDR2 SNEGSKA (reference sequence). The CDR3 totals 13 residues. V was shortened by 3 bases and J by 2 bases, with 10 bases between the two germline ends. The DNA for the CDR3 is TGCAGTGCTAGTCCGGGCCCTAACACTGAAGCTTTCTTT. Translation gives CSASPGPNTEAFF.

This clonotype was recorded many times. The chain carries TRBV20-1 and TRBJ1-2; D is uncertain. Germline CDR1 and CDR2: DFQATT and SNEGSKA (reference sequence). This CDR3 region has 13 residues. V lost 6 bases and J lost 3, with 14 bases in between. The CDR3 sequence: CSATNSLYYGYTF. CDR3 DNA sequence: TGCAGTGCGACAAACAGTCTGTACTATGGCTACACCTTC.

This chain connects TRBV6-1 to TRBJ2-5; maybe TRBD2 (6 bases). The CDR3 totals 13 residues. V lost 6 bases and J lost 4, with 12 bases in between. The germline CDR1 and CDR2 sequences are MNHNS and SASEGT. The DNA of the CDR3 is TGTGCCAGCAGCGCGAGGAGGGGAGAGACCCAGTACTTC. It yields the protein CASSARRGETQYF.

The chain couples TRBV6-1 to TRBJ2-7, with D possibly TRBD2 on 5 matching bases. Trimming left V 5 bases short and J 5 bases short, with 19 bases between. The CDR3 sequence is 15 residues long. The germline gives CDR1 MNHNS, CDR2 SASEGT. The CDR3, as DNA: TGTGCCAGCAGTCAGGCCGGGATCCCCAAGGACGAGCAGTACTTC. Its protein is CASSQAGIPKDEQYF.

This clonotype showed up just a few times. The chain couples TRBV6-2 or TRBV6-3 to TRBJ1-5, with a weak D call TRBD1 (5 bases). Germline V gene sequence: CDR1 MNHEY, CDR2 SVGEGT. V lost 6 bases, J lost 11 bases, and 17 bases lay in between. This CDR3 has 13 amino acids. The CDR3 sequence: CASRGWGERAQHF. CDR3 DNA sequence: TGTGCCAGCAGGGGGTGGGGCGAAAGGGCCCAGCATTTT.

This clonotype was seen ten or more times. The genes are TRBV7-2 and TRBJ2-5; D is unclear. Germline CDR1 and CDR2: SGHTA and FQGNSA. The CDR3 has 12 amino acids. Trimming stripped 4 bases from V and 2 bases from J, with 5 bases between. The CDR3 DNA is TGTGCCAGCAGCTCAAATCAAGAGACCCAGTACTTC. Protein product: CASSSNQETQYF.